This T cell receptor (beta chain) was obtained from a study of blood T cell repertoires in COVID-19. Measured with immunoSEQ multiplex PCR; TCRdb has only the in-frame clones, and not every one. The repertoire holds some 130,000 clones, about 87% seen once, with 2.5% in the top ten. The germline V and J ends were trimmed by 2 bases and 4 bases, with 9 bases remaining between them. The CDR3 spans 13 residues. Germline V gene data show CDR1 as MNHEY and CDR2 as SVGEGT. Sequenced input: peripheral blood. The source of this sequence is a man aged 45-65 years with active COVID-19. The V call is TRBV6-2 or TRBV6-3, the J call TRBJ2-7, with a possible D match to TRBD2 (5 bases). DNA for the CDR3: TGTGCCAGCAGTTACGGCGCGGGTTACGAGCAGTACTTC. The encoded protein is CASSYGAGYEQYF.